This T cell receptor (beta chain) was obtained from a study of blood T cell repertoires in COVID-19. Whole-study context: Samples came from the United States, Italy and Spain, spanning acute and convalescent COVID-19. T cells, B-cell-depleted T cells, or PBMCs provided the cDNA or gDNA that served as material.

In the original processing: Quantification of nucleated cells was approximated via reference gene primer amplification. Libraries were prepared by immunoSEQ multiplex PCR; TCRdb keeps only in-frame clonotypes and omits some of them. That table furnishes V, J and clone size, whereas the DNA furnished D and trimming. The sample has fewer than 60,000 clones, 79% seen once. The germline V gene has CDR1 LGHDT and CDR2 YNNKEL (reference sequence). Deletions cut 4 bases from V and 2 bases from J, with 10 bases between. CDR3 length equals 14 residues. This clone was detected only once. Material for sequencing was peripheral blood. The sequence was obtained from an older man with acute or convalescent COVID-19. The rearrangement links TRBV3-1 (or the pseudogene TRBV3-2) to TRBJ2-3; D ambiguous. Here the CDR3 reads CASSLTSDTDTQYF. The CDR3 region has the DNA TGTGCCAGCAGCCTCACTTCTGACACAGATACGCAGTATTTT.